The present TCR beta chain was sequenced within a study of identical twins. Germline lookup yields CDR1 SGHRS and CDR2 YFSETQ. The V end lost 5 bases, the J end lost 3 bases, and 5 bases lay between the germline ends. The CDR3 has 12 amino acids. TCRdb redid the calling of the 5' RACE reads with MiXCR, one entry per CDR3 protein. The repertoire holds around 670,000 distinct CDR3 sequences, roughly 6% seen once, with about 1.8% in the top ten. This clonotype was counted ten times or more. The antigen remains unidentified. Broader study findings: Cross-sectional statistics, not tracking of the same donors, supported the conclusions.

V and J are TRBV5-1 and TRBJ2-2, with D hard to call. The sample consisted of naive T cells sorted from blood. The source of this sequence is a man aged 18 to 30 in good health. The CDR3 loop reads CASRIDTGELFF. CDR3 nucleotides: TGCGCCAGCAGAATAGACACCGGGGAGCTGTTTTTT.